One and the same sample provided the 21 T cell receptor beta chains below, sequenced in a study of blood T cell repertoires in COVID-19. Clones were sequenced by immunoSEQ multiplex PCR, and TCRdb holds only the in-frame ones, with some missing. The sample holds some 250,000 clones; less than 90% are singletons and the top ten take 6.2%. Sequencing used peripheral blood. Receptors originate from a man between 60 and 75 years old with acute or convalescent COVID-19.

The chain joins TRBV4-3 to TRBJ2-6, with TRBD1 matching 7 bases. The germline CDR1 and CDR2 sequences are LGHNA and YSLEER. Trimming took 3 bases from V and 2 from J; bases not matched to a gene: 1. This CDR3 region has 15 residues. For the CDR3, the DNA is TGCGCCAGCAGCCAGACAGGGACTGGGGCCAACGTCCTGACTTTC. As protein: CASSQTGTGANVLTF.

The rearrangement joins TRBV7-2 to TRBJ1-3; D perhaps matches TRBD1 (5 bases). The CDR3 is made up of 17 amino acids. Germline CDR1 reads SGHTA; CDR2 reads FQGNSA. V was trimmed by 7 bases and J by 0 bases, leaving 19 bases between them. The CDR3 sequence: CASTQGPPGYSGNTIYF. In DNA, the CDR3 is TGTGCCAGCACCCAGGGCCCCCCCGGATACTCTGGAAACACCATATATTTT.

The rearrangement joins TRBV19 to TRBJ2-5, with TRBD1 identical over 7 bases. This CDR3 is 13 amino acids long. Germline CDR1 is LNHDA and CDR2 is SQIVND (reference sequence). Unmatched junction bases numbered 1, after V lost 5 bases and J lost 1 base. CDR3 loop: CASSGQVQETQYF. In DNA form, the CDR3 reads TGTGCCAGTAGTGGACAGGTCCAAGAGACCCAGTACTTC.

This clone was observed once. The chain is built from TRBV9 and TRBJ1-2; no definite D call. V was cut by 0 bases and J by 2 bases, with 5 bases left in between. This CDR3 has 13 amino acids. Germline loops: CDR1 SGDLS, CDR2 YYNGEE. In DNA, the CDR3 is TGTGCCAGCAGCGTAGCGGGAAACTATGGCTACACCTTC. Translation: CASSVAGNYGYTF.

This clone was counted a few times. The gene calls are TRBV14 and TRBJ1-2; 7 bases match TRBD1. Trimming removed 3 bases from V and 6 bases from J; junction bases left unmatched: 16. The CDR3 covers 17 residues. Germline CDR1 is SGHDN and CDR2 is FVKESK. This chain's CDR3 is CASSHYESGGGWDGYTF. The CDR3 DNA reads as TGTGCCAGCAGCCACTACGAGAGTGGAGGGGGCTGGGATGGCTACACCTTC.

The rearrangement links TRBV24-1 to TRBJ2-3; TRBD2 is a possible D gene (6 bases). The ends were cut back, 6 bases at V and 1 base at J, with 10 bases in the middle. This CDR3 is built from 14 residues. CDR1 is KGHDR and CDR2 is SFDVKD in the germline V gene. The CDR3 DNA reads TGTGCCACCAGTCGGGCTAGCGGCACAGATACGCAGTATTTT. Its protein product is CATSRASGTDTQYF.

The chain recombines TRBV6-5 with TRBJ2-7; D uncertain. Trimming took off 3 bases at V and 7 bases at J, with 7 bases between the two ends. The CDR3 consists of 11 residues. Germline loops: CDR1 MNHEY, CDR2 SVGAGI. The CDR3 sequence: CASSYSGEQYF. CDR3 bases: TGTGCCAGCAGTTATTCCGGTGAGCAGTACTTC.

This rearrangement joins TRBV19 to TRBJ2-7; D perhaps matches TRBD1 (6 bases). Germline values: CDR1 LNHDA, CDR2 SQIVND (reference sequence). Between the trimmed V and J ends, which lost 6 bases and 1 base, there was a span of 13 bases. The CDR3 totals 14 residues. The DNA for the CDR3 is TGTGCCAGTAGCATTGACAGGTCATCCTACGAGCAGTACTTC. Translated: CASSIDRSSYEQYF.

V gene TRBV24-1 combines with J gene TRBJ2-1; weak D call: TRBD2 (6 bases). The V gene lost 3 bases and the J gene lost 8 bases, with 10 bases spanning the gap. Germline-derived CDR1 and CDR2 are KGHDR and SFDVKD. This CDR3 has 13 amino acids. The CDR3 spells CATSDISGDEQFF. For the CDR3, the DNA is TGTGCCACCAGTGATATTAGCGGCGATGAGCAGTTCTTC.

This chain uses TRBV5-1 with TRBJ2-2; 7 positions agree with TRBD2. Trimming cost V 0 bases and J 6 bases; bases outside gene matches: 5. This CDR3 has 15 amino acids. Germline V gene data show CDR1 as SGHRS and CDR2 as YFSETQ. CDR3 DNA sequence: TGCGCCAGCAGCTTGGTCTCTCGGGGGGCCGGGGAGCTGTTTTTT. Protein: CASSLVSRGAGELFF.

This clone has just one count. This chain uses TRBV14 with TRBJ2-5, with 9 bases aligning to TRBD1. Unmatched junction bases numbered 12, after V lost 3 bases and J lost 4 bases. Germline assignment: CDR1 SGHDN and CDR2 FVKESK. The CDR3 contains 17 residues. As DNA, the CDR3 is TGTGCCAGCAGCCACTCTTTAAGGACAGGGGCCCCAGAGACCCAGTACTTC. Protein sequence: CASSHSLRTGAPETQYF.

J is TRBJ2-1 and V is TRBV7-9; TRBD2 matches at 7 bases. Germline loops: CDR1 SEHNR, CDR2 FQNEAQ (reference sequence). This CDR3 region has 12 residues. The V and J ends lost 1 base and 12 bases, in that order; junction bases with no gene match: 3. This CDR3 reads CASSLEGLRQFF. CDR3 nucleotides: TGTGCCAGCAGCTTAGAGGGACTACGGCAGTTCTTC. The entire variable domain, with the rest obtained from reference TRBV7-9 and TRBJ2-1, is as follows: DTGVSQNPRHKITKRGQNVTFRCDPISEHNRLYWYRQTLGQGPEFLTYFQNEAQLEKSRLLSDRFSAERPKGSFSTLEIQRTEQGDSAMYLCASSLEGLRQFFGPGTRLTVL.

The V and J genes are TRBV12-5 and TRBJ2-7, with 9 bases matching TRBD1. The CDR3 sequence is 14 residues long. Germline V CDR1 and CDR2: LGHNT, FRNRAP. Trimming removed 6 bases from V and 4 bases from J; junction bases left unmatched: 7. The CDR3 region is CASGKTGGAYEQYF. As DNA, the CDR3 is TGTGCTAGTGGCAAAACAGGGGGCGCGTACGAGCAGTACTTC.

This clone was counted a single time. The chain combines TRBV10-3 with TRBJ1-2; possible D gene TRBD1, 6 bases. Germline-derived CDR1 and CDR2 are ENHRY and SYGVKD. The CDR3 covers 13 residues. The ends were cut back, 8 bases at V and 8 bases at J, with 18 bases in the middle. Here the CDR3 DNA reads TGTGCCATCGGGGGCGGAAGGGAATCGGGCTACACCTTC. It yields the protein CAIGGGRESGYTF.

The V and J genes are TRBV19 and TRBJ1-5, with D tentatively TRBD1 (6 bases). The CDR3 spans 15 residues. Trimming removed 5 bases from V and 6 bases from J, with 17 bases in between. Germline V gene sequence: CDR1 LNHDA, CDR2 SQIVND (reference sequence). DNA for the CDR3: TGTGCCAGTAGTCTTACGGGACACCCGGGTCAGCCCCAGCATTTT. Residues: CASSLTGHPGQPQHF.

This sequence joins TRBV11-3 and TRBJ1-2; tentatively, D is TRBD1 (5 bases). This CDR3 comprises 14 residues. Germline lookup yields CDR1 SGHNT and CDR2 YENEEA. Trimming removed 4 bases at V and 6 bases at J, with 15 bases between. The DNA of the CDR3 is TGTGCCAGCAGCTCCGAATCAGGGCCGGATGGCTACACCTTC. Amino acids: CASSSESGPDGYTF.

This chain uses TRBV28 with TRBJ1-4, with 10 bases that match TRBD1. The CDR3 consists of 14 residues. Germline assignment: CDR1 MDHEN and CDR2 SYDVKM. Unmatched junction bases numbered 7, after V lost 7 bases and J lost 8 bases. This CDR3 reads CASTLTGGREKLFF. CDR3 nucleotide sequence: TGTGCCAGCACCTTGACAGGGGGCCGAGAAAAACTGTTTTTT.

This chain links TRBV28 with TRBJ1-5, with 9 bases lining up with TRBD1. Germline V CDR1 and CDR2: MDHEN, SYDVKM. V trimming: 8 bases; J trimming: 9 bases; junction bases outside the gene matches: 11. The length of the CDR3 is 14 residues. The CDR3 spells CASGRDREIRPQHF. CDR3 coding DNA: TGTGCCAGCGGCCGGGACAGGGAGATTCGGCCCCAGCATTTT.

The chain recombines TRBV19 with TRBJ1-5; 8 bases are a match to TRBD1. The CDR3 contains 15 residues. The J segment lost 4 bases and the V segment lost 3 bases, leaving 5 bases of the junction unmatched. In germline, CDR1 is LNHDA, CDR2 SQIVND (reference sequence). The CDR3: CASSIRQGANQPQHF. The CDR3 bases are TGTGCCAGTAGTATTCGCCAGGGGGCGAATCAGCCCCAGCATTTT.

The chain is built from TRBV9 and TRBJ2-3; 9 nucleotides match TRBD2. Germline trimming cut 5 bases from V and 6 bases from J; bases unmatched to any gene: 13. This CDR3 spans 16 amino acids. Germline-derived CDR1 and CDR2 are SGDLS and YYNGEE. This chain's CDR3 is CASSPPGGRASDTQYF. Here the CDR3 DNA reads TGTGCCAGCAGTCCTCCAGGCGGGAGGGCTTCGGATACGCAGTATTTT.

The chain employs TRBV25-1 and TRBJ1-2; no firm D call. The V and J ends lost 8 bases and 0 bases respectively, with 7 bases between them. CDR1 and CDR2 (germline): MGHDK, SYGVNS. The CDR3 is made up of 12 amino acids. The CDR3 loop reads CASGGPNYGYTF. CDR3 nucleotide sequence: TGTGCCAGCGGCGGGCCTAACTATGGCTACACCTTC.